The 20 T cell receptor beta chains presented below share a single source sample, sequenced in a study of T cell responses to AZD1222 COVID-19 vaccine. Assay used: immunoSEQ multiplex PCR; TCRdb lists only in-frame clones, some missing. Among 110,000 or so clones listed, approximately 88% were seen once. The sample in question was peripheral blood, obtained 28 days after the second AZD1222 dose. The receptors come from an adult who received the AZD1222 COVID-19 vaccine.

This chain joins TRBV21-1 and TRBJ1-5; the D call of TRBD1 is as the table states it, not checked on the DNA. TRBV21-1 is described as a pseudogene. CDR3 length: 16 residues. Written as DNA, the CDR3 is TGTGCCAGCAGCAAATTCCAGGGGGCGCGGGATCAGCCCCAGCATTTT. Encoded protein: CASSKFQGARDQPQHF.

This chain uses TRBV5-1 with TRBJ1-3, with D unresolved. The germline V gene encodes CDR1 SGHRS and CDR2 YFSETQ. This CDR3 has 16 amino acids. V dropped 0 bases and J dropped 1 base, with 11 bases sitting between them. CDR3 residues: CASSLGAGPSGNTIYF. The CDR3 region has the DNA TGCGCCAGCAGCTTGGGGGCAGGTCCTTCTGGAAACACCATATATTTT.

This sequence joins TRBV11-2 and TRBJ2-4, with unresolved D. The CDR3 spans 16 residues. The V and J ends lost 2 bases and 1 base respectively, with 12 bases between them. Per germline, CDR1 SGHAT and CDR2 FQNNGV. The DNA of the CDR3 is TGTGCCAGCAGCTTATCTGTTCTGCCGGCCAAAAACATTCAGTACTTC. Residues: CASSLSVLPAKNIQYF. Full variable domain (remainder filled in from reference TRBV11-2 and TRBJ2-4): EAGVAQSPRYKIIEKRQSVAFWCNPISGHATLYWYQQILGQGPKLLIQFQNNGVVDDSQLPKDRFSAERLKGVDSTLKIQPAKLEDSAVYLCASSLSVLPAKNIQYFGAGTRLSVL.

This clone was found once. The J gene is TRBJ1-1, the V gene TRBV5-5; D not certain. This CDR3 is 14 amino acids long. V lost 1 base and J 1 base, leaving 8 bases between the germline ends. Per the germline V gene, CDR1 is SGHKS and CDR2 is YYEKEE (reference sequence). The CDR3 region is CASSLLESNTEAFF. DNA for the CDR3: TGTGCCAGCAGCTTGTTGGAGTCGAACACTGAAGCTTTCTTT.

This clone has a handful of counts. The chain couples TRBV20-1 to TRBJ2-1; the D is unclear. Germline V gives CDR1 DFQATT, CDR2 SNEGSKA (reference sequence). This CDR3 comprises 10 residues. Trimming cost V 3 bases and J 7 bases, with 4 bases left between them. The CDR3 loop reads CSARWNEQFF. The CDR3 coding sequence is TGCAGTGCTAGGTGGAATGAGCAGTTCTTC.

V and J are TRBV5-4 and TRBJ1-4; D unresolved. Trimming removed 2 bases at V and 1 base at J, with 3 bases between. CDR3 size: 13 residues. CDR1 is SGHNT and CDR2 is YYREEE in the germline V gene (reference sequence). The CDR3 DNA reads TGTGCCAGCAGCTTTGGAACTAATGAAAAACTGTTTTTT. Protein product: CASSFGTNEKLFF. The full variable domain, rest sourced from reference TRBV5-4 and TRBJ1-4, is ETGVTQSPTHLIKTRGQQVTLRCSSQSGHNTVSWYQQALGQGPQFIFQYYREEENGRGNFPPRFSGLQFPNYSSELNVNALELDDSALYLCASSFGTNEKLFFGSGTQLSVL.

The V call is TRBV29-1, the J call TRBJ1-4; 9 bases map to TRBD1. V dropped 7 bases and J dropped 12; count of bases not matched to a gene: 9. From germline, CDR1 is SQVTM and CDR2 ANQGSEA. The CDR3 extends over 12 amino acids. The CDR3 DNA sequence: TGCAGCGGGAAATCACAGGGGGCAGAACTGTTTTTT. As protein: CSGKSQGAELFF.

The CDR3 nucleotides read TGTGCCAGCAGCTCGGGACAGGGTCGGCAAGAGACCCAGTACTTC. Its translation: CASSSGQGRQETQYF. V usage is TRBV7-2 and J usage is TRBJ2-5, with 9 bases fitting TRBD1. This CDR3 has 15 residues. V lost 4 bases to trimming and J lost 2 bases; unmatched junction nucleotides: 5. CDR1 and CDR2 from the germline V gene are SGHTA and FQGNSA.

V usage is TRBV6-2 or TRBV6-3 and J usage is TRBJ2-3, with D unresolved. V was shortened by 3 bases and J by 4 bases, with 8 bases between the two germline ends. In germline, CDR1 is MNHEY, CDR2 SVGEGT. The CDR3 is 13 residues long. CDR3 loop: CASSYSFADTQYF. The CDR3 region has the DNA TGTGCCAGCAGTTATTCTTTCGCAGATACGCAGTATTTT.

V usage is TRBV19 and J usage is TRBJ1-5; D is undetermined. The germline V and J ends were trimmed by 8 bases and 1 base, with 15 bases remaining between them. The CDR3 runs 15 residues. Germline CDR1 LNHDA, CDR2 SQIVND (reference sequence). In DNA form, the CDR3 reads TGTGCCAGTGGCGCCCGGGTCAGCAGCAATCAGCCCCAGCATTTT. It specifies CASGARVSSNQPQHF.

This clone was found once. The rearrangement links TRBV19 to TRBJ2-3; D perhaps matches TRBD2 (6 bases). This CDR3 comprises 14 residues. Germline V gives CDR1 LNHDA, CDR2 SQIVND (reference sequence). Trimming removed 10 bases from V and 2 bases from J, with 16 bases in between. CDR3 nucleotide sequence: TGTGCCATTGGGACTTCGGCTGACACAGATACGCAGTATTTT. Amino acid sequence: CAIGTSADTDTQYF.

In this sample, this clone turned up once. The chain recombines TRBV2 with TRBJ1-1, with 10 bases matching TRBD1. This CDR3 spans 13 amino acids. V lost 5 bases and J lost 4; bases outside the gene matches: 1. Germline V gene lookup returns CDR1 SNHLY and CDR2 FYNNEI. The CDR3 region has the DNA TGTGCCAGCAGTCGGACAGGGGGCACTGAAGCTTTCTTT. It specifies CASSRTGGTEAFF.

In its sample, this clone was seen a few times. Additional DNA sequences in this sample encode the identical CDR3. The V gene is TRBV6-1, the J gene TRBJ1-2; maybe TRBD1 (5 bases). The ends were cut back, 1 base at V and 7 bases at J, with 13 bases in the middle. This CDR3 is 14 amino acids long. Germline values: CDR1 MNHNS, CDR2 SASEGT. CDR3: CASSEVGGRGGYTF. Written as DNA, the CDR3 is TGTGCCAGCAGTGAAGTTGGGGGTCGGGGTGGCTACACCTTC.

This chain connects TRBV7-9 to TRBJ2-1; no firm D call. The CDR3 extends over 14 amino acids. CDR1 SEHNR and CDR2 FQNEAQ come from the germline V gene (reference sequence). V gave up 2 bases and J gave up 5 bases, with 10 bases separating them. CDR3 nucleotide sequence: TGTGCCAGCAGCTTATTTCCAGGCCACAATGAGCAGTTCTTC. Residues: CASSLFPGHNEQFF. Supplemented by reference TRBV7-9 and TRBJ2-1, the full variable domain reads DTGVSQNPRHKITKRGQNVTFRCDPISEHNRLYWYRQTLGQGPEFLTYFQNEAQLEKSRLLSDRFSAERPKGSFSTLEIQRTEQGDSAMYLCASSLFPGHNEQFFGPGTRLTVL.

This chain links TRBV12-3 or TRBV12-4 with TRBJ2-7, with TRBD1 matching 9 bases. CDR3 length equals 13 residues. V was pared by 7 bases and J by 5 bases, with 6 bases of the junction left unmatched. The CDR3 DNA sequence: TGTGCCAGCACCCGGACAGGGGAAGACGAGCAGTACTTC. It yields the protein CASTRTGEDEQYF.

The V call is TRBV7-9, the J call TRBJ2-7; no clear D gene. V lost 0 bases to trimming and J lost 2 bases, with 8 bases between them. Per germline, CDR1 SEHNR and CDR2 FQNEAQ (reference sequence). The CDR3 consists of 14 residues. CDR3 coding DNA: TGTGCCAGCAGCTTAGCAGACGGGCCCTACGAGCAGTACTTC. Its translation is CASSLADGPYEQYF.

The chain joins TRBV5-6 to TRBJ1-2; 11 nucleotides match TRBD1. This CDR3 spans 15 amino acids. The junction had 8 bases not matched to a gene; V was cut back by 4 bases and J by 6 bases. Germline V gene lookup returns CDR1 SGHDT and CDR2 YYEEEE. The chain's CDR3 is CASSQRDRGSNGYTF. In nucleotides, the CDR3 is TGTGCCAGCAGCCAGAGGGACAGGGGGTCGAATGGCTACACCTTC. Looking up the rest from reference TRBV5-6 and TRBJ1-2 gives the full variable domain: DAGVTQSPTHLIKTRGQQVTLRCSPKSGHDTVSWYQQALGQGPQFIFQYYEEEERQRGNFPDRFSGHQFPNYSSELNVNALLLGDSALYLCASSQRDRGSNGYTFGSGTRLTVV.

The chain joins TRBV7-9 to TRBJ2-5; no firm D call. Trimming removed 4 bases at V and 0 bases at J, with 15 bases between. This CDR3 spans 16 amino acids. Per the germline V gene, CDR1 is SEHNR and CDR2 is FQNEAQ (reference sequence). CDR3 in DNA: TGTGCCAGCAGCTCTCCGCTGGACGGAGACCAAGAGACCCAGTACTTC. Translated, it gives CASSSPLDGDQETQYF.

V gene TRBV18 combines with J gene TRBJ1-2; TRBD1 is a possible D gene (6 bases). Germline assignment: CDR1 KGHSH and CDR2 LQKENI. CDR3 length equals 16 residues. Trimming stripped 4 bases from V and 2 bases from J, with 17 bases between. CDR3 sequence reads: CASSLPLQGTNYGYTF. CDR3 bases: TGTGCCAGCTCACTACCCCTACAGGGTACCAACTATGGCTACACCTTC.

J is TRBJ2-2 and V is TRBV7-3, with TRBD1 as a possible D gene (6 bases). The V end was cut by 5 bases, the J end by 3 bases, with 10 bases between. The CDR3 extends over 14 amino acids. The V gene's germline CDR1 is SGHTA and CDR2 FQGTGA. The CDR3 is CASSPGTHTGELFF. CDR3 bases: TGTGCCAGCAGCCCCGGGACACACACCGGGGAGCTGTTTTTT.